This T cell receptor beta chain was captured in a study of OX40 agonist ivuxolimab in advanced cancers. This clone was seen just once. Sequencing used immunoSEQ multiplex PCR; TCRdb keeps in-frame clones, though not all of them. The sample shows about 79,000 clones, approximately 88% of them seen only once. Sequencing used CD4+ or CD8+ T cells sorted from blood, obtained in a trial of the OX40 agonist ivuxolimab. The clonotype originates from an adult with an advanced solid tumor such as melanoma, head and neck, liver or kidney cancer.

CDR3 nucleotide sequence: TGTGCCAGCAGTTACCCCTCGGCGGACCAAGAGACCCAGTACTTC. Encoded protein: CASSYPSADQETQYF. The J gene is TRBJ2-5, the V gene TRBV28, with no clear D. CDR1 and CDR2 from the germline V gene are MDHEN and SYDVKM. CDR3 size: 15 residues. Between the trimmed V and J ends, which lost 4 bases and 0 bases, there was a span of 12 bases.